This T cell receptor beta chain was recorded in a study of regulatory and conventional T cells in RAG deficiency. Findings and caveats of the study: Omenn patients showed >85% Treg-Tconv overlap and shorter CDR3 lengths.

The junction had 4 bases not matched to a gene; V was cut back by 4 bases and J by 4 bases. Germline V CDR1 and CDR2: SGHRS, YFSETQ. CDR3 length: 15 residues. The sorted conventional CD4+ T cells were CD25-low and CD127-high, with genomic DNA sequenced. In the case of this clone: The antigen is unknown.

Some clones are missing from TCRdb's copy, which holds only in-frame ones; the method was immunoSEQ multiplex PCR. The profile shows around 30,000 clones, around 96% of them singletons. The same specimen was also included in a second study, on regulatory T cells. That report notes: The PCR used 52 TRBV and 13 TRBJ primers.

This receptor was taken from a human donor in good health. The material sequenced was CD25- CD4+ T cells sorted from blood. The chain employs TRBV5-1 and TRBJ2-1; 11 bases are shared with TRBD2. The DNA of the CDR3 is TGCGCCAGCAGCCCGACTAGCGGGGCGTACAATGAGCAGTTCTTC. Translating gives CASSPTSGAYNEQFF.